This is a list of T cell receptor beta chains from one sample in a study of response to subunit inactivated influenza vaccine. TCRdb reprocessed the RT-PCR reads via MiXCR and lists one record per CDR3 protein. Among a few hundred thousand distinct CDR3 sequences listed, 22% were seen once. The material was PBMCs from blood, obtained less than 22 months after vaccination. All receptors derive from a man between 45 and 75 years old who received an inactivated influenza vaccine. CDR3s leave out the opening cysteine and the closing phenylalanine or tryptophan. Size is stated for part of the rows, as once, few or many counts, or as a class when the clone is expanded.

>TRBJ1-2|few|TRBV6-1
ASRQTGHNYGYT
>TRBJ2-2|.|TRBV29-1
SVEEDYSNTGELF
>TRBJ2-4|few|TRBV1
TSSQDGAHPGQIAKNIQY
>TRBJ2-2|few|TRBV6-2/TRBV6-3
ASSYGWGGRGRSGELF
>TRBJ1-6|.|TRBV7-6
ASSLDGQGAVNSPLH
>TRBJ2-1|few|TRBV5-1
ASRRDLRSYNEQF
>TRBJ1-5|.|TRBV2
ASSEVVSNQPQH
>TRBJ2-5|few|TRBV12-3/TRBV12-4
ASSLSGAGSTLPQETQY
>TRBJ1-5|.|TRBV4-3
ASSQDLGRTHQPQH
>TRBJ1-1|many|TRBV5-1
ASSLAGGNTEAF
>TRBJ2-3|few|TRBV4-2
ASSQEDQGLAGTDTQY
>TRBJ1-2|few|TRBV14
ASSPYGPYGYT
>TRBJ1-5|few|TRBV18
ASSGTPVGRNQPQH
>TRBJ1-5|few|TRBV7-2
ASSLFSSQPQH
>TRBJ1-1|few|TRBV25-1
ASSEDRGRTEAF
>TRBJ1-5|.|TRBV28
ASSFRGAAYSNQPQH
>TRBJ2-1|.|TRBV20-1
SASQTVQDEQF
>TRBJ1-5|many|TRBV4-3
ASSLGTALQPQH
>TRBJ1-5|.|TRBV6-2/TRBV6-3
ASSREGVSNQPQH
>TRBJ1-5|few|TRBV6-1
ASRPQGKHQPQH
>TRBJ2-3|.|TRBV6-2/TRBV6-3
ASSTGPQRDTQY
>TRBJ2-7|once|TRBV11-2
ASSLDPLAGESYEQY
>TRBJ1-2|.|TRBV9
ASSVAHDSIQGYGYT
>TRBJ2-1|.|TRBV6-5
ASSYGPGGDGEQF
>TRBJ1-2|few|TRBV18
ASSLNRGDTNYGYT
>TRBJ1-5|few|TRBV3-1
ASSQEGGAPQH
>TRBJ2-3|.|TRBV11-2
ASSLGLAVTDTQY
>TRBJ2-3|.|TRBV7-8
ASSSATARDTQY
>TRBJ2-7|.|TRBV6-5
ASSYSGQSLAGGSYEQY
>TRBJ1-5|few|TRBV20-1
SAKRTDSNQPQH
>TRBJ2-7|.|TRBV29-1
SVEGQTDYEQY
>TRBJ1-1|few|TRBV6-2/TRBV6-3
ASSYLGGTEAF
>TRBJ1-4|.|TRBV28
ASRPGTSNEKLF
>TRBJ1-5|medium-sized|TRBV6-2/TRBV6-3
ASSFPDPQH
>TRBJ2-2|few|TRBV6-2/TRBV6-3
ASKNMGELF
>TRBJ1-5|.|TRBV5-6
ASSLNRRQPQH
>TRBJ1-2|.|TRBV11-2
ASSPRAGNYGYT
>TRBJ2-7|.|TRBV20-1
SARAGEGYEQY
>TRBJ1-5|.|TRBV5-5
ASSFHGGDQTQH
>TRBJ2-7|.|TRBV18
ASSPPGLPYEQY
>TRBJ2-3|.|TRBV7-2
ASSSRTDTQY
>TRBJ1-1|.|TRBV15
ATSRGKDPLNTEAF
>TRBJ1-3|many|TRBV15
ATSSGGASGNTIY
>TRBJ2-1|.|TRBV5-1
ASSFRDYYNEQF
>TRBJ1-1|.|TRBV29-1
SVGDGYTEAF
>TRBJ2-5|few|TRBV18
ASSPNRQETQY
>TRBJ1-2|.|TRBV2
ASSGGQGLGGYT